Listed below are T cell receptor beta chains from one sample, sequenced in a study of T-cell reconstitution after alpha-beta-depleted transplantation in children. TCRdb fed the PCR reads into MiXCR, producing one record per CDR3 protein. The sample comprises fewer than 750,000 distinct CDR3 sequences, under 30% of which are singletons, and 13% to 15% rests with the top ten. The sample was PBMCs, mostly from graft donor cells, taken 360 days after TCRalphabeta/CD19-depleted stem cell transplant. The receptors here all came from a boy under three years old who had a stem cell transplant for acute myeloid leukemia, so the T cells may come from the graft donor. CDR3s include the opening cysteine and the closing phenylalanine or tryptophan. The D gene is left open where the match is weak. Size tells how often a clone was seen (once, few, many) or the class of an expanded clone, and some rows leave it out.

d_gene: .
j_gene: TRBJ1-2
abundance: .
v_gene: TRBV29-1
CDR3aa: CSADSGGNYGYTF
CDR3nt: TGCAGCGCTGACAGTGGTGGGAACTATGGCTACACCTTC

d_gene: .
j_gene: TRBJ2-6
abundance: many
v_gene: TRBV2
CDR3aa: CASRIAGAGANVLTF
CDR3nt: TGTGCCAGCAGGATTGCAGGGGCTGGGGCCAACGTCCTGACTTTC

d_gene: TRBD1
j_gene: TRBJ1-5
abundance: few
v_gene: TRBV4-2
CDR3aa: CASSTGQPGSQPQHF
CDR3nt: TGTGCCAGCAGCACGGGACAGCCCGGGAGTCAGCCCCAGCATTTT

d_gene: .
j_gene: TRBJ2-7
abundance: many
v_gene: TRBV3-1
CDR3aa: CASSQERGKAYEQYF
CDR3nt: TGTGCCAGCAGCCAAGAACGAGGAAAGGCCTACGAGCAGTACTTC

d_gene: .
j_gene: TRBJ2-7
abundance: few
v_gene: TRBV12-3/TRBV12-4
CDR3aa: CASSVSGRSSYEQYF
CDR3nt: TGTGCCAGCAGCGTTTCCGGACGGAGTTCCTACGAGCAGTACTTC

d_gene: .
j_gene: TRBJ2-7
abundance: many
v_gene: TRBV6-5
CDR3aa: CASSYGRISYEQYF
CDR3nt: TGTGCCAGCAGTTACGGCCGGATTTCCTACGAGCAGTACTTC

d_gene: .
j_gene: TRBJ1-1
abundance: few
v_gene: TRBV6-5
CDR3aa: CASSYAVGVNTEAFF
CDR3nt: TGTGCCAGCAGTTACGCAGTGGGGGTGAACACTGAAGCTTTCTTT

d_gene: TRBD2
j_gene: TRBJ2-1
abundance: .
v_gene: TRBV4-2
CDR3aa: CASTRTGLEPSYNEQFF
CDR3nt: TGTGCCAGCACCCGGACGGGACTAGAGCCCTCCTACAATGAGCAGTTCTTC

d_gene: TRBD2
j_gene: TRBJ2-1
abundance: .
v_gene: TRBV4-3
CDR3aa: CASSQLPSGASYNEQFF
CDR3nt: TGCGCCAGCAGCCAACTCCCTAGCGGGGCCTCCTACAATGAGCAGTTCTTC

d_gene: TRBD1
j_gene: TRBJ1-2
abundance: .
v_gene: TRBV10-3
CDR3aa: CAISGRVGQDLPYGYTF
CDR3nt: TGTGCCATCAGTGGACGAGTAGGACAGGACCTTCCATATGGCTACACCTTC

d_gene: .
j_gene: TRBJ1-2
abundance: .
v_gene: TRBV5-4
CDR3aa: CASSLERAGSYGYTF
CDR3nt: TGTGCCAGCAGCTTGGAAAGGGCAGGGAGCTATGGCTACACCTTC

d_gene: .
j_gene: TRBJ2-2
abundance: few
v_gene: TRBV6-1
CDR3aa: CASNPAGNTGELFF
CDR3nt: TGTGCCAGCAACCCAGCGGGGAACACCGGGGAGCTGTTTTTT

d_gene: .
j_gene: TRBJ1-4
abundance: many
v_gene: TRBV6-1
CDR3aa: CASSQKGQGSEKLFF
CDR3nt: TGTGCCAGCAGTCAAAAGGGGCAGGGCTCTGAAAAACTGTTTTTT

d_gene: .
j_gene: TRBJ2-3
abundance: .
v_gene: TRBV6-2/TRBV6-3
CDR3aa: CASLRQLPGGTDTQYF
CDR3nt: TGTGCCAGCCTCCGACAGTTACCTGGGGGCACAGATACGCAGTATTTT

d_gene: .
j_gene: TRBJ1-3
abundance: many
v_gene: TRBV15
CDR3aa: CATSREGGRRGSGNTIYF
CDR3nt: TGTGCCACCAGCAGAGAAGGGGGGAGACGAGGCTCTGGAAACACCATATATTTT

d_gene: .
j_gene: TRBJ2-7
abundance: .
v_gene: TRBV9
CDR3aa: CASSVAQATYEQYF
CDR3nt: TGTGCCAGCAGCGTAGCCCAGGCTACCTACGAGCAGTACTTC

d_gene: .
j_gene: TRBJ1-1
abundance: few
v_gene: TRBV10-3
CDR3aa: CAISEYTNTEAFF
CDR3nt: TGTGCCATCAGTGAGTATACGAACACTGAAGCTTTCTTT

d_gene: TRBD1
j_gene: TRBJ1-1
abundance: few
v_gene: TRBV7-3
CDR3aa: CASSPRQGRMNTEAFF
CDR3nt: TGTGCCAGCAGCCCTCGACAGGGGAGAATGAACACTGAAGCTTTCTTT

d_gene: TRBD2
j_gene: TRBJ2-3
abundance: many
v_gene: TRBV5-1
CDR3aa: CASSLAGGHPDTQYF
CDR3nt: TGCGCCAGCAGCTTAGCGGGGGGGCATCCAGATACGCAGTATTTT

d_gene: TRBD1
j_gene: TRBJ1-2
abundance: .
v_gene: TRBV20-1
CDR3aa: CSAREGQILHYGYTF
CDR3nt: TGCAGTGCTAGAGAGGGACAGATTCTTCACTATGGCTACACCTTC

d_gene: TRBD1
j_gene: TRBJ1-3
abundance: few
v_gene: TRBV20-1
CDR3aa: CSARDPQGVRSGNTIYF
CDR3nt: TGCAGTGCTAGAGACCCCCAGGGGGTTAGGTCTGGAAACACCATATATTTT

d_gene: .
j_gene: TRBJ2-6
abundance: .
v_gene: TRBV6-5
CDR3aa: CASSYFPGANVLTF
CDR3nt: TGTGCCAGCAGTTACTTCCCTGGGGCCAACGTCCTGACTTTC

d_gene: .
j_gene: TRBJ1-1
abundance: few
v_gene: TRBV6-2/TRBV6-3
CDR3aa: CASSYQGYTEAFF
CDR3nt: TGTGCCAGCTCCTATCAGGGGTACACTGAAGCTTTCTTT

d_gene: .
j_gene: TRBJ2-5
abundance: .
v_gene: TRBV18
CDR3aa: CASSPEGTQYF
CDR3nt: TGTGCCAGCTCACCCGAGGGGACCCAGTACTTC

d_gene: .
j_gene: TRBJ2-1
abundance: .
v_gene: TRBV7-9
CDR3aa: CASSSSIGHEQFF
CDR3nt: TGTGCCAGCAGCTCCTCCATAGGCCATGAGCAGTTCTTC

d_gene: .
j_gene: TRBJ1-5
abundance: many
v_gene: TRBV20-1
CDR3aa: CSARLGEGSNQPQHF
CDR3nt: TGCAGTGCTAGGTTAGGGGAGGGGAGCAATCAGCCCCAGCATTTT

d_gene: TRBD2
j_gene: TRBJ2-3
abundance: .
v_gene: TRBV4-1
CDR3aa: CASSQDQLAGGSDTQYF
CDR3nt: TGCGCCAGCAGCCAAGATCAACTAGCGGGGGGTTCGGATACGCAGTATTTT

d_gene: TRBD2
j_gene: TRBJ2-3
abundance: many
v_gene: TRBV6-5
CDR3aa: CASSHRTSGDTQYF
CDR3nt: TGTGCCAGCAGTCACCGGACTAGCGGAGATACGCAGTATTTT

d_gene: .
j_gene: TRBJ2-5
abundance: few
v_gene: TRBV9
CDR3aa: CASSAPGTEKTQYF
CDR3nt: TGTGCCAGCAGCGCCCCGGGAACAGAGAAGACCCAGTACTTC

d_gene: TRBD1
j_gene: TRBJ2-5
abundance: .
v_gene: TRBV7-9
CDR3aa: CASSLAGGFRETQYF
CDR3nt: TGTGCCAGCAGCTTAGCAGGGGGCTTCAGGGAGACCCAGTACTTC

d_gene: TRBD2
j_gene: TRBJ2-2
abundance: .
v_gene: TRBV19
CDR3aa: CASSSPRGGLNGELFF
CDR3nt: TGTGCCAGTAGTTCCCCCCGGGGGGGCCTGAACGGGGAGCTGTTTTTT

d_gene: TRBD2
j_gene: TRBJ2-1
abundance: .
v_gene: TRBV20-1
CDR3aa: CSARKTSGAYNEQFF
CDR3nt: TGCAGTGCGCGAAAGACTAGCGGGGCGTACAATGAGCAGTTCTTC

d_gene: TRBD2
j_gene: TRBJ2-2
abundance: many
v_gene: TRBV12-3/TRBV12-4
CDR3aa: CASSPLAGARTGELFF
CDR3nt: TGTGCCAGCAGTCCCCTAGCGGGGGCACGGACCGGGGAGCTGTTTTTT

d_gene: .
j_gene: TRBJ1-1
abundance: few
v_gene: TRBV12-3/TRBV12-4
CDR3aa: CASSLPGTNTEAFF
CDR3nt: TGTGCCAGCAGTCTACCCGGGACCAACACTGAAGCTTTCTTT

d_gene: TRBD1
j_gene: TRBJ2-7
abundance: .
v_gene: TRBV10-3
CDR3aa: CAISASDRAPYEQYF
CDR3nt: TGTGCCATCAGTGCCTCGGACAGGGCCCCCTACGAGCAGTACTTC

d_gene: .
j_gene: TRBJ1-4
abundance: .
v_gene: TRBV20-1
CDR3aa: CSASGAVTNEKLFF
CDR3nt: TGCAGTGCTAGTGGAGCTGTAACTAATGAAAAACTGTTTTTT

d_gene: .
j_gene: TRBJ2-1
abundance: .
v_gene: TRBV20-1
CDR3aa: CSAPGRLNEQFF
CDR3nt: TGCAGTGCTCCCGGTCGCCTCAATGAGCAGTTCTTC

d_gene: .
j_gene: TRBJ1-2
abundance: many
v_gene: TRBV5-6
CDR3aa: CASSPYQGFYYGYTF
CDR3nt: TGTGCCAGCAGCCCTTACCAGGGATTCTACTATGGCTACACCTTC

d_gene: .
j_gene: TRBJ1-1
abundance: .
v_gene: TRBV10-3
CDR3aa: CAISDPPGTPEAFF
CDR3nt: TGTGCCATCAGTGACCCTCCGGGGACTCCTGAAGCTTTCTTT

d_gene: TRBD1
j_gene: TRBJ2-1
abundance: .
v_gene: TRBV12-3/TRBV12-4
CDR3aa: CASSLGLQGADEQFF
CDR3nt: TGTGCCAGCAGTTTAGGCCTACAGGGGGCTGATGAGCAGTTCTTC